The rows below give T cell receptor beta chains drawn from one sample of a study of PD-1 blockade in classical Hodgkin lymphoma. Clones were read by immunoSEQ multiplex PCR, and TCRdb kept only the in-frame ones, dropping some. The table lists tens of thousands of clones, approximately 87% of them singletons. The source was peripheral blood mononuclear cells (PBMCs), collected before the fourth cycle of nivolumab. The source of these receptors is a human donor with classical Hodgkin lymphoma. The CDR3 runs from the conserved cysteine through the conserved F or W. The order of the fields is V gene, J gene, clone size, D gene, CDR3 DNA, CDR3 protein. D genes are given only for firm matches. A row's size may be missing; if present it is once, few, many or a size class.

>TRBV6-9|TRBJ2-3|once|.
TGTGCCAGCAGTTACACCATCACAGATACGCAGTATTTT
CASSYTITDTQYF
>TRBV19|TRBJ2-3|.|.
TGTGCCAGTAGTTATTCTAGTTTAGGCTCAGATACGCAGTATTTT
CASSYSSLGSDTQYF
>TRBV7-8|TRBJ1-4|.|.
TGTGCCAGCAGTCTACGCCGGGACCGCCGATATGAAAAACTGTTTTTT
CASSLRRDRRYEKLFF
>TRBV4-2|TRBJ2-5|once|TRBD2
TGTGCCAGCAGCCGTCTGACTAGCTTGGAGACCCAGTACTTC
CASSRLTSLETQYF
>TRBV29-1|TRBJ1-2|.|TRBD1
TGCAGCGGAGGGCAGGGGGGTGATGGCTACACCTTC
CSGGQGGDGYTF
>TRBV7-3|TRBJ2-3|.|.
TGTGCCAGCAGCTTAGGGACTAGCACAGATACGCAGTATTTT
CASSLGTSTDTQYF
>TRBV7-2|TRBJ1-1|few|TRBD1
TGTGCCAGCAGCTTATATCGTTTCGGACAGGTGAACACTGAAGCTTTCTTT
CASSLYRFGQVNTEAFF
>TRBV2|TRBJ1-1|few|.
TGTGCCAGCAGTGGGATGGCAGCGAGGGTTGAAGCTTTCTTT
CASSGMAARVEAFF
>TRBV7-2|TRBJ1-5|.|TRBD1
TGTGCCAGCAGCTTTCCGGGACAGGAGCCCCAGCATTTT
CASSFPGQEPQHF
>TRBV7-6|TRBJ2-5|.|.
TGTGCCAGCGGATTTATAGACGGTTCAGGGGCCGAGACCCAGTACTTC
CASGFIDGSGAETQYF